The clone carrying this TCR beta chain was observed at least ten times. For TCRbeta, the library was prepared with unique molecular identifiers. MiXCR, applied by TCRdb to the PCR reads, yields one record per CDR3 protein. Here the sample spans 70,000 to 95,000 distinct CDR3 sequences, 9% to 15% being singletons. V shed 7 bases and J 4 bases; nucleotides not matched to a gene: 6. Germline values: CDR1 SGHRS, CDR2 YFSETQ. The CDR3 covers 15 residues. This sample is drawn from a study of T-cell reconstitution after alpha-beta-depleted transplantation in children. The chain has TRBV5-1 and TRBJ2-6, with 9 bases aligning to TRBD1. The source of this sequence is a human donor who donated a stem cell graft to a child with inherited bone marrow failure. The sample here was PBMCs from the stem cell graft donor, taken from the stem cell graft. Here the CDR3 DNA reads TGCGCCAGCCGGGGACAGGGTTCCGGGGCCAACGTCCTGACTTTC. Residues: CASRGQGSGANVLTF.